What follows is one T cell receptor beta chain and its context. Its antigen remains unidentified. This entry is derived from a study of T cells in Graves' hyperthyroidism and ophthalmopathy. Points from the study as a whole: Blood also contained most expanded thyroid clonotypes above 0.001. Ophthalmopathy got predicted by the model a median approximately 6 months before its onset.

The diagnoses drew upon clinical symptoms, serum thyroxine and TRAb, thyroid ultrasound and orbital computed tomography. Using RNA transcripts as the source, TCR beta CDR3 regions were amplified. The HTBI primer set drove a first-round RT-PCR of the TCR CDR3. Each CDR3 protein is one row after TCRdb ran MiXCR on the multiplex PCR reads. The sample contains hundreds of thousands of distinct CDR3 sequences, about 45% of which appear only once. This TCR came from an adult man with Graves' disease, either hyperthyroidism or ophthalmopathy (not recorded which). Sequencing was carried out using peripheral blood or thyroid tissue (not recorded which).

The CDR3 protein is CATSDTRSTDTQYF. In nucleotides, the CDR3 is TGTGCCACCAGTGATACAAGGAGCACAGATACGCAGTATTTT. The rearrangement joins TRBV24-1 to TRBJ2-3; D is unresolved. Deletions cut 3 bases from V and 0 bases from J, with 6 bases between. The CDR3 sequence is 14 residues long. Germline CDR1 and CDR2: KGHDR and SFDVKD.